This T cell receptor beta chain was recorded in a study of cytomegalovirus exposure and HLA in healthy donors. This clone was seen a few times. Its antigen is currently unknown. The primer mix had 60 Vbeta and 13 Jbeta primers. The data were produced by immunoSEQ multiplex PCR, yet TCRdb's version contains in-frame clones alone and is incomplete. The repertoire has 150,000 to 200,000 clones, around nine tenths of them found once; the top ten carry 1.5% to 2%. Study-wide results and limits: Exclusion as indistinguishable affected some V segments, including TRBV6-2 and TRBV6-3.

Trimming stripped 1 base from V and 2 bases from J, with 12 bases between. CDR3 length: 15 residues. From germline, CDR1 is LGHNA and CDR2 YNFKEQ. Donors sampled were nominally healthy, though unrecorded immune exposures were likely. The J gene is TRBJ2-7, the V gene TRBV4-2, with D possibly TRBD2 on 6 matching bases. Material for sequencing was PBMCs. This clonotype was sampled from a woman between 18 and 29 years old in good health and CMV-seronegative. CDR3 in amino acids: CASSQGSGGTYEQYF. CDR3 coding DNA: TGTGCCAGCAGCCAAGGAAGTGGGGGGACCTACGAGCAGTACTTC.